This TCR beta chain was found in a study of CD8 T cells in ankylosing spondylitis. General study findings and limits: The clones that were linked to disease were reported to be significantly enriched in matched synovial fluid samples from ankylosing spondylitis patients. As for the disease-linked clones, they showed a CD8+ phenotype and occurred at relatively low frequencies in peripheral blood.

In TCRdb, the 5' RACE reads were re-called with MiXCR into one record per CDR3 protein. The table records about 250,000 distinct CDR3 sequences, about 10% of them present only once. In this sample, this clonotype turned up many times. The antigen is undetermined. The specimen sequenced was blood, either unsorted or a sorted T cell fraction (not recorded which). This clonotype was obtained from a male donor with ankylosing spondylitis or in good health (not recorded which).

The CDR3 DNA reads as TGTGCCAGCAGCGCCTGGACAGGGGAAACAGATACGCAGTATTTT. This codes for CASSAWTGETDTQYF. The V call is TRBV9, the J call TRBJ2-3, with 9 bases lining up with TRBD1. CDR1 is SGDLS, CDR2 YYNGEE, per germline. Unmatched junction bases numbered 5, after V lost 3 bases and J lost 3 bases. CDR3 length equals 15 residues.